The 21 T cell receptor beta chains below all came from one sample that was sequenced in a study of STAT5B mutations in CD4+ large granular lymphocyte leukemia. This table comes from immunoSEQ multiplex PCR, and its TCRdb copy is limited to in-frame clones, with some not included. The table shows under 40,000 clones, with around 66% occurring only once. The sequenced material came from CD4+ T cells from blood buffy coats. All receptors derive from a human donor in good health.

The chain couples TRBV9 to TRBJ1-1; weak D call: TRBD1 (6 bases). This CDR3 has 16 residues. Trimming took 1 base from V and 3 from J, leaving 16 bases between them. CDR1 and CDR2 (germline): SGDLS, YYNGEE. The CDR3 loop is CASSVSPGRGDTEAFF. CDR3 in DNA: TGTGCCAGCAGCGTATCCCCAGGCAGGGGAGACACTGAAGCTTTCTTT.

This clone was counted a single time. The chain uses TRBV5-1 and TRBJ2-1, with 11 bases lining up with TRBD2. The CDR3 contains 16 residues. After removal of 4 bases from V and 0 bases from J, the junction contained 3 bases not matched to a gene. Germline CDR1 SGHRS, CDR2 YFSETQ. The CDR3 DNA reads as TGCGCCAGCAGCCCGGGACTAGCGGCCTCCTACAATGAGCAGTTCTTC. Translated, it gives CASSPGLAASYNEQFF. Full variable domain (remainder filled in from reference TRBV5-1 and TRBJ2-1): KAGVTQTPRYLIKTRGQQVTLSCSPISGHRSVSWYQQTPGQGLQFLFEYFSETQRNKGNFPGRFSGRQFSNSRSEMNVSTLELGDSALYLCASSPGLAASYNEQFFGPGTRLTVL.

The CDR3 region has the DNA TGTGCCAGCAGCACAGGGAACACTGAAGCTTTCTTT. Translation: CASSTGNTEAFF. This sequence joins TRBV7-2 and TRBJ1-1; D may be TRBD1 (5 bases). V lost 5 bases to trimming and J lost 1 base, with 5 bases between them. This CDR3 has 12 residues. Germline assignment: CDR1 SGHTA and CDR2 FQGNSA.

The CDR3 bases are TGTGCCAGCAGCCACCCGACTAGCGGGCAAGAGACCCAGTACTTC. Amino acids: CASSHPTSGQETQYF. The chain is built from TRBV4-2 and TRBJ2-5, with 10 bases aligning to TRBD2. Germline lookup yields CDR1 LGHNA and CDR2 YNFKEQ. Trimming at V came to 3 bases and at J to 2 bases, leaving 3 bases not matched to a gene. The CDR3 is 15 residues long.

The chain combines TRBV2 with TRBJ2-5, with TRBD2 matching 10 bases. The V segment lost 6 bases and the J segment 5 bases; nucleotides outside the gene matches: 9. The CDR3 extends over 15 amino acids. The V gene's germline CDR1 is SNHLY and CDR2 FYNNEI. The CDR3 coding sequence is TGTGCCAGCAGGAGGTCGAGCGGGGGGGCCGAGACCCAGTACTTC. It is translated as CASRRSSGGAETQYF.

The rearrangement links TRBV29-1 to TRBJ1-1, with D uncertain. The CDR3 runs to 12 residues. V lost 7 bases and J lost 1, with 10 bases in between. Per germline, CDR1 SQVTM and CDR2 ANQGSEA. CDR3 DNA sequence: TGCAGCGCGATGGAGGGGAACACTGAAGCTTTCTTT. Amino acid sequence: CSAMEGNTEAFF.

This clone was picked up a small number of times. Here the CDR3 DNA reads TGTGCCAGCAGTGAGACCCGCAATCAGCCCCAGCATTTT. Translating it yields CASSETRNQPQHF. This chain connects TRBV2 to TRBJ1-5; D unresolved. CDR3 length: 13 residues. V was trimmed by 3 bases and J by 2 bases, leaving 5 bases between them. CDR1 and CDR2 (germline): SNHLY, FYNNEI.

The CDR3 DNA reads TGTGCCAGCAGCCGGACAGAGACTTATAATTCACCCCTCCACTTT. Translating it yields CASSRTETYNSPLHF. This chain links TRBV6-5 with TRBJ1-6, with a tentative D call TRBD1 (6 bases). V lost 6 bases to trimming and J lost 4 bases, with 13 bases between them. CDR3 length: 15 amino acids. Germline-derived CDR1 and CDR2 are MNHEY and SVGAGI.

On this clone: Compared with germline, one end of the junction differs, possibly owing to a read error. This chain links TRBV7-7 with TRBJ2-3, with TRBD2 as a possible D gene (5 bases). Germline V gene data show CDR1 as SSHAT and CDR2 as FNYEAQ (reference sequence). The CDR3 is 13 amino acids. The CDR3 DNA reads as TGTGCTAGCAGCTTAGCGTCCGCAGATACGCAGTATTTT. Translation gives CASSLASADTQYF.

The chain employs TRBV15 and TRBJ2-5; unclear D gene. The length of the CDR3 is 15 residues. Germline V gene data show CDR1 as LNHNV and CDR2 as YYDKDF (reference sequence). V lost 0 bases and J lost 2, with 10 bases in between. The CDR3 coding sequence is TGTGCCACCAGCAGAGATGGATCCTCACAAGAGACCCAGTACTTC. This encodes CATSRDGSSQETQYF.

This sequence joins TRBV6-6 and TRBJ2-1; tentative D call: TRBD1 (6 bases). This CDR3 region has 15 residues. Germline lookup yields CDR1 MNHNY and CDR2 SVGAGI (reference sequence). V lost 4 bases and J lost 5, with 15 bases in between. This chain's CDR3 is CASSSSDRTHNEQFF. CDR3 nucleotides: TGTGCCAGCAGTTCATCAGACAGGACTCACAATGAGCAGTTCTTC.

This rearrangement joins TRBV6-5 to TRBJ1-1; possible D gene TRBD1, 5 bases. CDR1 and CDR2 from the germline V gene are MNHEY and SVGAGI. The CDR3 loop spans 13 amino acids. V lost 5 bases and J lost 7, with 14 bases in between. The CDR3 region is CASSQGNQGEAFF. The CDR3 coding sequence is TGTGCCAGCAGTCAGGGTAATCAGGGTGAAGCTTTCTTT.

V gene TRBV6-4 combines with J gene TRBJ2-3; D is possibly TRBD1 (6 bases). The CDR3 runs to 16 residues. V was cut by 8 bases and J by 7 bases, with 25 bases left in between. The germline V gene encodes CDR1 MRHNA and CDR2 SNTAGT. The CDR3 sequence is CASPSRGPKVLYTQYF. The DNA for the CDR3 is TGTGCCAGCCCTAGCAGGGGTCCGAAGGTCCTTTATACGCAGTATTTT.

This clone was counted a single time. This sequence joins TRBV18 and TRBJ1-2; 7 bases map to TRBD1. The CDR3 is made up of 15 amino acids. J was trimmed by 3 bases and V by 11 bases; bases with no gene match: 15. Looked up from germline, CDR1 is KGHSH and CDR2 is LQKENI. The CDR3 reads CAGTGTQGGYYGYTF. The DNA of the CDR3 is TGTGCCGGGACCGGGACCCAGGGGGGGTACTATGGCTACACCTTC.

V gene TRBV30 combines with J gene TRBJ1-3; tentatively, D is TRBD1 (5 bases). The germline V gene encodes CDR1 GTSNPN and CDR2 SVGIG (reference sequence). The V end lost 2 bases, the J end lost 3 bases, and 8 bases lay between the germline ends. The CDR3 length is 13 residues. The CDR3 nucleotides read TGTGCCTGGAGTATCCAGGGTGGAAACACCATATATTTT. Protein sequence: CAWSIQGGNTIYF.

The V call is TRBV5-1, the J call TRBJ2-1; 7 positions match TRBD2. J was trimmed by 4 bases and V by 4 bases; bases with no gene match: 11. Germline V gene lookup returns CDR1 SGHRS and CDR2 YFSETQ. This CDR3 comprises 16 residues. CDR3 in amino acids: CASSPKTGGTYNEQFF. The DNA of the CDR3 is TGCGCCAGCAGCCCTAAGACGGGGGGAACTTACAATGAGCAGTTCTTC.

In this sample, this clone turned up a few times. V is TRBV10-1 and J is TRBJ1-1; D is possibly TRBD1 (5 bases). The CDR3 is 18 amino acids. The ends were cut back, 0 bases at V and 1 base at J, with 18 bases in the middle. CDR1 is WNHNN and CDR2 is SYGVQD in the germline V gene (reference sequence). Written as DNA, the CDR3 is TGCGCCAGCAGTGAGTCGGCAGGGTGGGACTCTCAGAACACTGAAGCTTTCTTT. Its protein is CASSESAGWDSQNTEAFF.

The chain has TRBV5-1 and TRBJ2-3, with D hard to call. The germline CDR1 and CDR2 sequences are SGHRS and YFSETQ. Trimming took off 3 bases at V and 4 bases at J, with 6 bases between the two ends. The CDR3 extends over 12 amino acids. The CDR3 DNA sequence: TGCGCCAGCAGCTCAGAGTCAGATACGCAGTATTTT. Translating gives CASSSESDTQYF.

The CDR3 sequence: CAISPLAGGTDTQYF. The CDR3 DNA reads TGTGCCATCAGTCCGCTAGCGGGGGGCACAGATACGCAGTATTTT. The gene calls are TRBV10-3 and TRBJ2-3; 10 bases are shared with TRBD2. The junction had 3 bases not matched to a gene; V was cut back by 5 bases and J by 1 base. Germline V gives CDR1 ENHRY, CDR2 SYGVKD. The CDR3 contains 15 residues.

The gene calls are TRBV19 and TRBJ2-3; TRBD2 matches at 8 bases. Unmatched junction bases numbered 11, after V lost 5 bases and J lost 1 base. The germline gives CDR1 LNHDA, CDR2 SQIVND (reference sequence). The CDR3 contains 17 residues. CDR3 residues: CASSPGNRGGGTDTQYF. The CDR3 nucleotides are TGTGCCAGTAGTCCTGGTAATCGGGGGGGCGGCACAGATACGCAGTATTTT.

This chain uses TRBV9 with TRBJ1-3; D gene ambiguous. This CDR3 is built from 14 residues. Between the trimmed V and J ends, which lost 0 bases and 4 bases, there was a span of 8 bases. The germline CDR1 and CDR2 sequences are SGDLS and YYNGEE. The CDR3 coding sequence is TGTGCCAGCAGCGTAGACCCAAACGGAAACACCATATATTTT. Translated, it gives CASSVDPNGNTIYF.